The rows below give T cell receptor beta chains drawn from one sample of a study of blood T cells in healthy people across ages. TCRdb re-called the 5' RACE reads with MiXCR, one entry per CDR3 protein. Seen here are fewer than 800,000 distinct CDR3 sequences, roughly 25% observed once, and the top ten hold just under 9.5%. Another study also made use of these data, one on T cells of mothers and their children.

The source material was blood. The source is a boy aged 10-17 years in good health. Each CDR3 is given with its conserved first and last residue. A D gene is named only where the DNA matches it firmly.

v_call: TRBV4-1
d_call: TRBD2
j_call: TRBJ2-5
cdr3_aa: CASSQEEIAGFGTQYF

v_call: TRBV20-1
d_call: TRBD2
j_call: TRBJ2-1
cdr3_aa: CSARDLAGGYNEQFF

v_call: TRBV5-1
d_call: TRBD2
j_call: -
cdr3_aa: CASSLVPGAGGEQYF

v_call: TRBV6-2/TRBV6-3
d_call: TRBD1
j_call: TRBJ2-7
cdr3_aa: CASSKAGTASYEQYF

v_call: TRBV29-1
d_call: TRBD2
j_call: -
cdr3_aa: CSVDERGGAEQYF

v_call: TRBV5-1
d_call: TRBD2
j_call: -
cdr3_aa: CASSLTAGVSEQFF

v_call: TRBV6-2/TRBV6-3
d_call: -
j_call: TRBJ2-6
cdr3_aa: CASISSGANVLTF

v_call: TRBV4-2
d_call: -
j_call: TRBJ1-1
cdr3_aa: CASSQDHARTEAFF

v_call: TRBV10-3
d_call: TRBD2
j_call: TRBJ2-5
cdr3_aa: CAIRSGLAGDGETQYF

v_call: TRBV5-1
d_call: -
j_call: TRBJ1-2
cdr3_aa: CASSPTGRGYGYTF